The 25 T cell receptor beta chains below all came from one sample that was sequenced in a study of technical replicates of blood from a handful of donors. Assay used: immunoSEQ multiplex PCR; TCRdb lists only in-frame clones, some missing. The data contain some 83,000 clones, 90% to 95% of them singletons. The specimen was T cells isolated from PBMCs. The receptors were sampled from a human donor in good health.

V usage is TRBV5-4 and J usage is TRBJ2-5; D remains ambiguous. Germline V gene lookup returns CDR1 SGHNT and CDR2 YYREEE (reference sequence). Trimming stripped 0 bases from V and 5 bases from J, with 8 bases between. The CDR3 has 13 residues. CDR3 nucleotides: TGTGCCAGCAGCTTGGAGAGGCGCGAGACCCAGTACTTC. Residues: CASSLERRETQYF. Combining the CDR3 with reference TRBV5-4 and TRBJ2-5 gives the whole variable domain ETGVTQSPTHLIKTRGQQVTLRCSSQSGHNTVSWYQQALGQGPQFIFQYYREEENGRGNFPPRFSGLQFPNYSSELNVNALELDDSALYLCASSLERRETQYFGPGTRLLVL.

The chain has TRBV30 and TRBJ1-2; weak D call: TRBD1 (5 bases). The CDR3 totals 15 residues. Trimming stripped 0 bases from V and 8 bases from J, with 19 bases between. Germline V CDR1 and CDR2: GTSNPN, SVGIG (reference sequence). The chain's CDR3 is CAWSVPGAGGVGYTF. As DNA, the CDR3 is TGTGCCTGGAGTGTTCCTGGGGCCGGAGGGGTAGGCTACACCTTC.

Written as DNA, the CDR3 is TGTGCCAGCAGCTCCCCTAGAGTTGTATACTTC. This sequence encodes CASSSPRVVYF. This chain connects TRBV7-9 to TRBJ2-4, with no clear D. Trimming cost V 4 bases and J 16 bases, with 14 bases left between them. Germline CDR1 is SEHNR and CDR2 is FQNEAQ (reference sequence). This CDR3 region has 11 residues.

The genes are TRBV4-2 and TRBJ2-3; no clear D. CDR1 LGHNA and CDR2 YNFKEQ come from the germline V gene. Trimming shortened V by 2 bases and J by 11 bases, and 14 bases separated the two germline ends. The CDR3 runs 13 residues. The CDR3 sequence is CASSQLVLTKQYF. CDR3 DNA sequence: TGTGCCAGCAGCCAACTGGTTCTAACTAAGCAGTATTTT.

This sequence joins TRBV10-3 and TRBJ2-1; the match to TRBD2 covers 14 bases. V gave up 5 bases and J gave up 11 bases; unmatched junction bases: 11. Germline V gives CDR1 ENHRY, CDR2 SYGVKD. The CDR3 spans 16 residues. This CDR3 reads CAISPRLAGGGMKQFF. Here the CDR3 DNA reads TGTGCCATCAGTCCACGACTAGCGGGGGGGGGTATGAAGCAGTTCTTC.

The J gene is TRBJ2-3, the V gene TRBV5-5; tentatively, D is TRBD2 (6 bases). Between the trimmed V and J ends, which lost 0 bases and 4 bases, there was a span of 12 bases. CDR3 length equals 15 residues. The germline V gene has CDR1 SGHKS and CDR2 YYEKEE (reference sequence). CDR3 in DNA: TGTGCCAGCAGCTTGGAGGGGACTTTACCAGATACGCAGTATTTT. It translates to CASSLEGTLPDTQYF.

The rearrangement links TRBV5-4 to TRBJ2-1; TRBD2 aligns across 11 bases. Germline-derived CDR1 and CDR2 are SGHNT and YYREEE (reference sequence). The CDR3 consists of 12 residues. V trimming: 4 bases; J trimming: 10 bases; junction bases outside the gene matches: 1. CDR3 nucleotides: TGTGCCAGCAGCCTAGCGGGAGGCGAGCAGTTCTTC. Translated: CASSLAGGEQFF.

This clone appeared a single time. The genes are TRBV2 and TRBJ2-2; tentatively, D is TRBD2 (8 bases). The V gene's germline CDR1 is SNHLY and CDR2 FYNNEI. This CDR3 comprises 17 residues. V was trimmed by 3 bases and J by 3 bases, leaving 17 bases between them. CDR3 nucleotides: TGTGCCAGCAGTGAGGCGGGGGGACAGTTCTACACCGGGGAGCTGTTTTTT. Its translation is CASSEAGGQFYTGELFF.

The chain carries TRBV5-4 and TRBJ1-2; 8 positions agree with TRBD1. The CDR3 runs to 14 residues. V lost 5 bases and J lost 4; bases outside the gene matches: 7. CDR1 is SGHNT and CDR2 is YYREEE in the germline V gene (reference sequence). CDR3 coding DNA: TGTGCCAGCAGTCCCGGGACAGGAGGCTATGGCTACACCTTC. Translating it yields CASSPGTGGYGYTF.

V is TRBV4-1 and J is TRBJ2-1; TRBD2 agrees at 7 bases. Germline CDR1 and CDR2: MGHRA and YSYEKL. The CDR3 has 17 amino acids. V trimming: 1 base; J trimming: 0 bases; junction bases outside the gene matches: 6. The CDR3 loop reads CASSQGLAKSSYNEQFF. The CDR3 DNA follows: TGCGCCAGCAGCCAAGGACTAGCAAAGAGCTCCTACAATGAGCAGTTCTTC.

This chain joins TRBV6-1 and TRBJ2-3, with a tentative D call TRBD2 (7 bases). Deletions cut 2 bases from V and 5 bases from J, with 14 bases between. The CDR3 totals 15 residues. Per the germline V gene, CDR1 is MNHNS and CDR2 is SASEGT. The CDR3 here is CASSERGGVGDTQYF. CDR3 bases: TGTGCCAGCAGTGAACGAGGGGGGGTCGGAGATACGCAGTATTTT.

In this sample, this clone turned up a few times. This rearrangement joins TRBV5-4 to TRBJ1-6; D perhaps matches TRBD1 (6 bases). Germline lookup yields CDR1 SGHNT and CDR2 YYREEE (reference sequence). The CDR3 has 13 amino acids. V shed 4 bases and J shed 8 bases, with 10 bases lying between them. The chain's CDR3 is CASSRDTDSPLHF. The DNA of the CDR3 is TGTGCCAGCAGCCGGGACACTGATTCACCCCTCCACTTT.

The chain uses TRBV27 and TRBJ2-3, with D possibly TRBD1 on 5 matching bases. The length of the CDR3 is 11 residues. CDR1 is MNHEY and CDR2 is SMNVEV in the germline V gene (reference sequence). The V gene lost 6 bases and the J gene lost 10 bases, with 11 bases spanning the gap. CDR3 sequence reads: CASRAGQAQYF. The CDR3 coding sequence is TGTGCCAGCAGAGCAGGGCAGGCGCAGTATTTT.

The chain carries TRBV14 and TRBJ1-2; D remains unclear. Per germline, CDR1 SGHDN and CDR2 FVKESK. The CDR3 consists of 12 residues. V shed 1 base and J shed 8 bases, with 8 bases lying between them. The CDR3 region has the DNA TGTGCCAGCAGCCAAGCCGCGCGGGGCTACACCTTC. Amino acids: CASSQAARGYTF.

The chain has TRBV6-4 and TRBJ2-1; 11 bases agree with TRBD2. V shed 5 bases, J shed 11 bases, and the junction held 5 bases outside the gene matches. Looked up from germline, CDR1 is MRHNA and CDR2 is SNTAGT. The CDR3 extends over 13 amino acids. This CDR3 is CASSRASGGQQFF. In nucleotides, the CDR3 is TGTGCCAGCAGTAGGGCTAGCGGGGGGCAGCAGTTCTTC.

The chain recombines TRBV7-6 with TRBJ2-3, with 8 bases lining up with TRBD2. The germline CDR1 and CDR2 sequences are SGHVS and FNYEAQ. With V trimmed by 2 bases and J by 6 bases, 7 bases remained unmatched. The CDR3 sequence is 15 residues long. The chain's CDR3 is CASSLNSGISDTQYF. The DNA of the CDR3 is TGTGCCAGCAGCTTAAATAGCGGGATATCGGATACGCAGTATTTT.

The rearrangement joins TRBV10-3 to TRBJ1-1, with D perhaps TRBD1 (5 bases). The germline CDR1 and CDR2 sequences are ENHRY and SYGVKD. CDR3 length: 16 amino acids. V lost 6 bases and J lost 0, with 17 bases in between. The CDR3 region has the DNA TGTGCCATCAGCGGCGGGCCGGGGGGGATGAACACTGAAGCTTTCTTT. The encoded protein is CAISGGPGGMNTEAFF.

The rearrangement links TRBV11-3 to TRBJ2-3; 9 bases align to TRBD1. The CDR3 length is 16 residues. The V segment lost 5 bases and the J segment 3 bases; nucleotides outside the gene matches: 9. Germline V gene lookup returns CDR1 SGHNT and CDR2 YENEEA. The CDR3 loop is CASSPTQGALTDTQYF. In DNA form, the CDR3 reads TGTGCCAGCAGCCCTACACAGGGGGCATTAACAGATACGCAGTATTTT.

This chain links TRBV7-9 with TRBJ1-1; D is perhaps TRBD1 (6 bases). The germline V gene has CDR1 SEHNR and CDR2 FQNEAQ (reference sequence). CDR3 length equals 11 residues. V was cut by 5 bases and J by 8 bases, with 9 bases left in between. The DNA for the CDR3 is TGTGCCAGCAGCACTGGGACAGAAGCTTTCTTT. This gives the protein CASSTGTEAFF.

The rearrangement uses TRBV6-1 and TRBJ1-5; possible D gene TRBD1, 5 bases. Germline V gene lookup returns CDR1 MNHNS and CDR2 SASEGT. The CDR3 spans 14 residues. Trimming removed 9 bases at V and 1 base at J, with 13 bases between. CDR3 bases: TGTGCCAGTAAAGAGCAGGGAAGCAATCAGCCCCAGCATTTT. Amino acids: CASKEQGSNQPQHF.

The CDR3: CASSLGPGQDQEKLFF. The CDR3 DNA reads TGCGCCAGCAGCTTGGGACCGGGACAGGATCAAGAAAAACTGTTTTTT. The V and J genes are TRBV5-1 and TRBJ1-4; 8 nucleotides match TRBD1. Trimming removed 0 bases from V and 8 bases from J; junction bases left unmatched: 9. The germline gives CDR1 SGHRS, CDR2 YFSETQ. The CDR3 spans 16 residues.

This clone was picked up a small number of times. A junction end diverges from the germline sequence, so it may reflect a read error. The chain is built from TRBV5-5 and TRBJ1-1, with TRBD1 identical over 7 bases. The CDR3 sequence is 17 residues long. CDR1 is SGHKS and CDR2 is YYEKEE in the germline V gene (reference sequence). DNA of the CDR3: TGTGCCAGCAGCTTGAGGACAGGCGCGATCATGAACACTGAAGTTTTCTTT. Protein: CASSLRTGAIMNTEVFF.

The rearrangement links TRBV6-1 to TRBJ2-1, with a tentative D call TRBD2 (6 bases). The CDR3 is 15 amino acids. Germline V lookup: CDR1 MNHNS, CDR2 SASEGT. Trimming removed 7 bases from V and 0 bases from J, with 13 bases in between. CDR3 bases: TGTGCCAGCAACGTGGACGGGAGCTCCTACAATGAGCAGTTCTTC. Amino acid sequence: CASNVDGSSYNEQFF.

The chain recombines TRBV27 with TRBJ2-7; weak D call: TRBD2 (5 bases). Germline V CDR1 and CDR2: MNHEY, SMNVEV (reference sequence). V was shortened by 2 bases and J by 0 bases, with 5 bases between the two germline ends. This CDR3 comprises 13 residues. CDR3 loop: CASSLRDSYEQYF. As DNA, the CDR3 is TGTGCCAGCAGTTTACGGGACTCCTACGAGCAGTACTTC.

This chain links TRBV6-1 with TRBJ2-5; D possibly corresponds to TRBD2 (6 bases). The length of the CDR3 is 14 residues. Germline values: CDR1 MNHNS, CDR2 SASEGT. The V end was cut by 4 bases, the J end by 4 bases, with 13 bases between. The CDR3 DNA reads TGTGCCAGCAGTGGGATGACTAGTCGAGAGACCCAGTACTTC. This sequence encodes CASSGMTSRETQYF.